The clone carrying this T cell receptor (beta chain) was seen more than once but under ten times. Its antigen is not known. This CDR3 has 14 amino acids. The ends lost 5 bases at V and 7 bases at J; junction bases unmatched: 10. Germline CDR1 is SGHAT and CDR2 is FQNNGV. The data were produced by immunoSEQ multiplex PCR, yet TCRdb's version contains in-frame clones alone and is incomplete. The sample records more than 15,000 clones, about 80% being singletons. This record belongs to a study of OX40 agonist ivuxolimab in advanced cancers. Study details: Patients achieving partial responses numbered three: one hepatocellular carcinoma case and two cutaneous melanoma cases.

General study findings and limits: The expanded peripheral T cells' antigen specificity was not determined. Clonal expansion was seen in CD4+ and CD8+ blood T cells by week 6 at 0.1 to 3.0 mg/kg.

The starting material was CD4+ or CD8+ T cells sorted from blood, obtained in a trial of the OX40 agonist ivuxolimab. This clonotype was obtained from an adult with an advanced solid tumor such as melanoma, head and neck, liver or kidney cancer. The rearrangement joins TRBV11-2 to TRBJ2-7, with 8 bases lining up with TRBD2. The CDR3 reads CASSPSVGGVEQYF. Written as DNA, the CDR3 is TGTGCCAGCAGCCCCTCGGTCGGGGGGGTGGAGCAGTACTTC.